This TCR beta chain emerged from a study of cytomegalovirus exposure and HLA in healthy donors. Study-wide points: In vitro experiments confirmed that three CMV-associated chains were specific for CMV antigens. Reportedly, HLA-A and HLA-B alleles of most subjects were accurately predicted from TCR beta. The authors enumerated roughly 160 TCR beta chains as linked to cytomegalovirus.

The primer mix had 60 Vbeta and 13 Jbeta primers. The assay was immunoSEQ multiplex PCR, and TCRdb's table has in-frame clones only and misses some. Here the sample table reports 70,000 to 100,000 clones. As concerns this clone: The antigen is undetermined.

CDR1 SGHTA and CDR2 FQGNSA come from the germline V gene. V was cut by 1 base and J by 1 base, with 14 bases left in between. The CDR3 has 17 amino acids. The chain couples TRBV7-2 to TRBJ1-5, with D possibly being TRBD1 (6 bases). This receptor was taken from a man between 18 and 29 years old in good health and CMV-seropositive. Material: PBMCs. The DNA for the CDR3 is TGTGCCAGCAGCTTAGAGGGGGGGTATAAGAGCAATCAGCCCCAGCATTTT. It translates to CASSLEGGYKSNQPQHF.